This TCR beta chain derives from a study of blood T cell repertoires in COVID-19. Overall study: The United States, Italy and Spain supplied acute and convalescent COVID-19 samples. PBMCs, B-cell-depleted T cells, or T cells were the source of the cDNA or gDNA that made up the material.

CDR1 is SGHNT, CDR2 YENEEA, per germline. The ends were cut back, 3 bases at V and 0 bases at J, with 9 bases in the middle. The CDR3 runs to 15 residues. In the original workflow: Scientists estimated how many nucleated cells there were by amplifying reference gene primers. Profiling relied on immunoSEQ multiplex PCR, and the TCRdb table lists in-frame clones only, not all of them. V and J calls and clone size are as listed in that table; D and trimming were resolved from the DNA. The sample carries 130,000 or so clones, about nine tenths recorded once. The clonotype comes from a man aged 40-49 years with acute or convalescent COVID-19. Sequenced: peripheral blood. The chain recombines TRBV11-3 with TRBJ1-3; no firm D call. For the CDR3, the DNA is TGTGCCAGCAGCTTGAACGGTAACTCTGGAAACACCATATATTTT. Translation: CASSLNGNSGNTIYF.